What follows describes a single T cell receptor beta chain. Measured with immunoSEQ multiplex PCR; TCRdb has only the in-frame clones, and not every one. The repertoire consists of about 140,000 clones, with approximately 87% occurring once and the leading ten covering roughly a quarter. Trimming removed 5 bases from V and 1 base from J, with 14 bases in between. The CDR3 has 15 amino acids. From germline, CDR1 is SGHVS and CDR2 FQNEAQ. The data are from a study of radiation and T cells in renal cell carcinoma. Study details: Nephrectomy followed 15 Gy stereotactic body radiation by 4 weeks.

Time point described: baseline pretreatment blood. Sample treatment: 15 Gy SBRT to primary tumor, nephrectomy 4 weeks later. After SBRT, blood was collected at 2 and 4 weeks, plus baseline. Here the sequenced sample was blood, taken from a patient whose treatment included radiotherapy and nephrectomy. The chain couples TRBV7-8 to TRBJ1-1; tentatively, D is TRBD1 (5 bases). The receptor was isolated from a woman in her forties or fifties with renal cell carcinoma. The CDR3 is CASSPLRGENTEAFF. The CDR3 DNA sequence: TGTGCCAGCAGCCCCCTTAGGGGAGAGAACACTGAAGCTTTCTTT.